This T cell receptor (beta chain) is from a study of T cells in Graves' hyperthyroidism and ophthalmopathy. The germline V and J ends were trimmed by 1 base and 1 base, with 5 bases remaining between them. This CDR3 contains 14 residues. Germline values: CDR1 SNHLY, CDR2 FYNNEI. This clonotype was picked up many times. What was amplified from RNA transcripts were TCR beta CDR3 regions. The HTBI set primed first-round TCR CDR3 RT-PCR. TCRdb passed the multiplex PCR reads through MiXCR, listing each CDR3 protein once. Here the sample spans 380,000 or so distinct CDR3 sequences, 13% being singletons. The sequence was collected from a man aged 25 to 45 with Graves' hyperthyroidism that later progressed to Graves' ophthalmopathy. Material: blood. The V gene is TRBV2, the J gene TRBJ1-5; D gene ambiguous. The CDR3 DNA sequence: TGTGCCAGCAGTGAAGGTCAAAGCAATCAGCCCCAGCATTTT. Protein sequence: CASSEGQSNQPQHF.